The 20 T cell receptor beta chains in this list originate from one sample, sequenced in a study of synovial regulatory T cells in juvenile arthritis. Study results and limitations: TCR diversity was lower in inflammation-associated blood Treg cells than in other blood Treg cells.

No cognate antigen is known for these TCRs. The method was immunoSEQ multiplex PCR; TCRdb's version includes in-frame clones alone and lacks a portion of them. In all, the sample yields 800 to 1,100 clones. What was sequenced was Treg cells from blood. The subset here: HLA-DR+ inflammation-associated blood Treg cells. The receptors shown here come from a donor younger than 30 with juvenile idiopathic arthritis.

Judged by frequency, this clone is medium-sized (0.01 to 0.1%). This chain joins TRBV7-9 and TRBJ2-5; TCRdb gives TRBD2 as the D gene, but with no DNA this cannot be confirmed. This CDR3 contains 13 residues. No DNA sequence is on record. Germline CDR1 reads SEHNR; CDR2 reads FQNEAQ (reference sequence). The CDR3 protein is CASSTKKKETQYF.

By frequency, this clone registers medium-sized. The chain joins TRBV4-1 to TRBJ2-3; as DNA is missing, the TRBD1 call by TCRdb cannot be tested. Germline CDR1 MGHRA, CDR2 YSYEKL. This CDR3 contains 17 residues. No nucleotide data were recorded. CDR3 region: CASSQVPPGQVGDTQYF.

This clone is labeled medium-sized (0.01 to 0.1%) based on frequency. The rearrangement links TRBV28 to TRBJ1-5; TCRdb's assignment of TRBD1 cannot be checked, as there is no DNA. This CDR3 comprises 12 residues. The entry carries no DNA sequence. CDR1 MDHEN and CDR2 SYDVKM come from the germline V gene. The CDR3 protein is CAGKTGDQPQHF.

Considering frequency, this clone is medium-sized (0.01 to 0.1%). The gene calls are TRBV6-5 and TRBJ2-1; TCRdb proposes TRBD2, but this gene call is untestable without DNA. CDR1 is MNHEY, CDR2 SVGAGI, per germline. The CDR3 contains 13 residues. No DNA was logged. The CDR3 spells CASSYSGLLEQFF.

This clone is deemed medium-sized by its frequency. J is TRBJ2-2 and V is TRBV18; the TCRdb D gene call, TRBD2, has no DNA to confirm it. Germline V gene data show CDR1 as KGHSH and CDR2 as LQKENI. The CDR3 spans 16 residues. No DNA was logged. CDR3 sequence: CASSPGLAGRTGELFF.

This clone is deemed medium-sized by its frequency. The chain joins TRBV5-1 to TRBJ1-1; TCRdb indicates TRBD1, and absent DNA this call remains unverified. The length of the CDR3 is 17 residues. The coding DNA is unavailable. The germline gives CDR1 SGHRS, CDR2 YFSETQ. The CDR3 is CASSFTGSLSLNTEAFF.

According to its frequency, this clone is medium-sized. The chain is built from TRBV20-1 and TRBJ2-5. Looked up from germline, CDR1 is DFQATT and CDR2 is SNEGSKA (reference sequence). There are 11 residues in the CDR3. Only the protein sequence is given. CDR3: CSAENLETQYF.

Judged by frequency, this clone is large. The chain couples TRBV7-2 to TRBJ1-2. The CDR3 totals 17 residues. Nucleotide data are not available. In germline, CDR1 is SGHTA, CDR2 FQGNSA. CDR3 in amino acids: CASSLEEHRRRSMRYTF.

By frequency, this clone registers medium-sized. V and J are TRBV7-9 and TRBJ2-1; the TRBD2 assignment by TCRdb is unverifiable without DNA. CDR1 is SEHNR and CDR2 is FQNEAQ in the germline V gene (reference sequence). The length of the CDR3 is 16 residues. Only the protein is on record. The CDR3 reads CASSYPWEDLVNEQFF.

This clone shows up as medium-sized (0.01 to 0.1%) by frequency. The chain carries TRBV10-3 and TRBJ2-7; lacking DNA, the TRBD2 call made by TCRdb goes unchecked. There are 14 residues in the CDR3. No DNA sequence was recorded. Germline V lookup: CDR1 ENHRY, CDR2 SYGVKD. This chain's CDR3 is CAISEFQLAGKQYF.

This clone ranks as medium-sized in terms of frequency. CDR3 sequence reads: CATSRDVVAGTEAFF. The chain carries TRBV15 and TRBJ1-1; TCRdb's assignment of TRBD1 cannot be checked, as there is no DNA. The length of the CDR3 is 15 residues. The DNA is unrecorded. Per germline, CDR1 LNHNV and CDR2 YYDKDF (reference sequence).

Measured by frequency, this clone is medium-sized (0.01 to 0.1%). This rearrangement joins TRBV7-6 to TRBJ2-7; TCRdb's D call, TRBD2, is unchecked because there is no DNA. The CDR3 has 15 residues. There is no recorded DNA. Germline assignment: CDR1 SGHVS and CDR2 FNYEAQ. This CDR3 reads CASSHLAGVTYEQYF. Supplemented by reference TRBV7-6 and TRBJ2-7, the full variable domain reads GAGVSQSPRYKVTKRGQDVALRCDPISGHVSLYWYRQALGQGPEFLTYFNYEAQQDKSGLPNDRFSAERPEGSISTLTIQRTEQRDSAMYRCASSHLAGVTYEQYFGPGTRLTVT.

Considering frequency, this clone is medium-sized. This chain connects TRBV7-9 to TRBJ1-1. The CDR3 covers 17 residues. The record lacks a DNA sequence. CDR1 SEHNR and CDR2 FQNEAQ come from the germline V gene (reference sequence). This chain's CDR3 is CASSLESMGVKNTEAFF.

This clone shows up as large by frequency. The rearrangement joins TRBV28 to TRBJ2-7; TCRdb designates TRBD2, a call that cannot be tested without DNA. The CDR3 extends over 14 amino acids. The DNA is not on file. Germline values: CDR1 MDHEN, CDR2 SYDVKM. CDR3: CASSRLAATYEQYF.

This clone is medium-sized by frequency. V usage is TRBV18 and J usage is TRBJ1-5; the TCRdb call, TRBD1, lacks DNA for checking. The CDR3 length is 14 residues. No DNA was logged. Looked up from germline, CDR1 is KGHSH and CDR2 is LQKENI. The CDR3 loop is CASSRRDRDQPQHF.

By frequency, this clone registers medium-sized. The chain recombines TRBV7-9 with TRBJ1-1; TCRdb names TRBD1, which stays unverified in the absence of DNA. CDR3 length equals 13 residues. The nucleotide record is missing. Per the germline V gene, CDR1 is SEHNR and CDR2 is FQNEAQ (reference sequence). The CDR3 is CASSVQGTTEAFF.

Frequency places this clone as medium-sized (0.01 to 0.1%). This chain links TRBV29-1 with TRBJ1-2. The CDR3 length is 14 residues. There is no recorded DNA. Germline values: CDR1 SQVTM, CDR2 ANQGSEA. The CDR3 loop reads CSVRGGAGSHGYTF. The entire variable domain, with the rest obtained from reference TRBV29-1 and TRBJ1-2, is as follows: SAVISQKPSRDICQRGTSLTIQCQVDSQVTMMFWYRQQPGQSLTLIATANQGSEATYESGFVIDKFPISRPNLTFSTLTVSNMSPEDSSIYLCSVRGGAGSHGYTFGSGTRLTVV.

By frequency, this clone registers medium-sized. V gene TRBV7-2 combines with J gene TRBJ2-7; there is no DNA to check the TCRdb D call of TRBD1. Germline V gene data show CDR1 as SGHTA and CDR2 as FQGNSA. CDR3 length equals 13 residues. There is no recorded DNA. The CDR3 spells CASSLAVTYEQYF.

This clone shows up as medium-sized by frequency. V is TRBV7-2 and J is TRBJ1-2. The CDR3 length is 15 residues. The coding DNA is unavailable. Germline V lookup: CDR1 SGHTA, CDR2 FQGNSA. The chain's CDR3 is CASSLARGSSYGYTF.

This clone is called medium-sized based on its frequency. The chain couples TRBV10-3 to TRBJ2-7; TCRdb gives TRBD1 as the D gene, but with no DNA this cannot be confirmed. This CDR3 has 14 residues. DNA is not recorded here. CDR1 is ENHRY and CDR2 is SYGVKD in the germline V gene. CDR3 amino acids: CAITETGGAYEQYF.